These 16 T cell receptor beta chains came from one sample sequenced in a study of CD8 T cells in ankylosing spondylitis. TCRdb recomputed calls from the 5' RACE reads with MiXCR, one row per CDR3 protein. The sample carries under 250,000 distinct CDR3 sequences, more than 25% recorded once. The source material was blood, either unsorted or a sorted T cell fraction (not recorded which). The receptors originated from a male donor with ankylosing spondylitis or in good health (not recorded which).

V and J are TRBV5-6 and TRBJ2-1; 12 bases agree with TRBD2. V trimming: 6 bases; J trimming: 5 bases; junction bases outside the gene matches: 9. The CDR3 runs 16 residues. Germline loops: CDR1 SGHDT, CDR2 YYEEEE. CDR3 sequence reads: CASTNLAGGPHNEQFF. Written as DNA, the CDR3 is TGTGCCAGCACCAATCTAGCGGGAGGGCCCCACAATGAGCAGTTCTTC.

The CDR3 spells CSASNSDPSTSAETQYF. CDR3 nucleotides: TGCAGTGCTAGTAATTCTGACCCCTCGACAAGCGCAGAGACCCAGTACTTC. The gene calls are TRBV20-1 and TRBJ2-5; D ambiguous. V shed 3 bases and J shed 4 bases, with 24 bases lying between them. Germline V gene sequence: CDR1 DFQATT, CDR2 SNEGSKA (reference sequence). This CDR3 region has 17 residues.

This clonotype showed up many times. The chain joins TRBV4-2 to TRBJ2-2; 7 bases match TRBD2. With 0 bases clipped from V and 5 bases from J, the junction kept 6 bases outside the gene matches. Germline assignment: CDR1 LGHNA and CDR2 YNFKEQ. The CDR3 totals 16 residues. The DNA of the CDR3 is TGTGCCAGCAGCCAAGAGGTAGCGGGCGTTACCGGGGAGCTGTTTTTT. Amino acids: CASSQEVAGVTGELFF.

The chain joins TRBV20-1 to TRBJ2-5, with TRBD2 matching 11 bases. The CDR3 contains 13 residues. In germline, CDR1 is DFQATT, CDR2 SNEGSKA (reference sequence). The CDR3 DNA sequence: TGCAGGGTAGCGGGAGGGTACGAAGAGACCCAGTACTTC. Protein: CRVAGGYEETQYF.

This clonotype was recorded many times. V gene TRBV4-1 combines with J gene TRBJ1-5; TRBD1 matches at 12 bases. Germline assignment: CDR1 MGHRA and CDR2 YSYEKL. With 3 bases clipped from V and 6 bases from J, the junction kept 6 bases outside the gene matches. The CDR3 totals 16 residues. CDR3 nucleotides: TGCGCCAGCAGCCACCCGGGACAGGGGGCCCCTCAGCCCCAGCATTTT. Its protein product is CASSHPGQGAPQPQHF.

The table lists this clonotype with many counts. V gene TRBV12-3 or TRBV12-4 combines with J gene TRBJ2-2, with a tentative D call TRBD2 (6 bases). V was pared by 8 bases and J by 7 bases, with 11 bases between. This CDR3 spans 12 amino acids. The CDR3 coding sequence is TGTGCCAGCCATAAGACTAGCGGGGAGCTGTTTTTT. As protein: CASHKTSGELFF.

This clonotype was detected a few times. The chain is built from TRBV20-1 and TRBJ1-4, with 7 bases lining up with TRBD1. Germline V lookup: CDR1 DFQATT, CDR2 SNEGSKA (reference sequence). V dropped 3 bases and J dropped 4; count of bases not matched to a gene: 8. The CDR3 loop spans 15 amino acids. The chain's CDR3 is CSARHPGDSNEKLFF. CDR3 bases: TGCAGTGCTAGGCACCCAGGGGACAGTAATGAAAAACTGTTTTTT.

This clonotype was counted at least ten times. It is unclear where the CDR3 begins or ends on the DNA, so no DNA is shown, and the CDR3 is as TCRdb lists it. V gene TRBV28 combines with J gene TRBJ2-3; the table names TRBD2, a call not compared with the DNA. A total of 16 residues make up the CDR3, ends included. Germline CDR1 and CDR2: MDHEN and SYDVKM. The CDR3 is CASFGNGPPNTDTQYF.

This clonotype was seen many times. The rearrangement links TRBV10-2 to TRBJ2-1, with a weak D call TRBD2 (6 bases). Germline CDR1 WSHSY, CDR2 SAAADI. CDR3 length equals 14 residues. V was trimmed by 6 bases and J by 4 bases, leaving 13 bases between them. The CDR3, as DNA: TGCGCCAGCAGGGCCGGGAGTGTTTACAATGAGCAGTTCTTC. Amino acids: CASRAGSVYNEQFF.

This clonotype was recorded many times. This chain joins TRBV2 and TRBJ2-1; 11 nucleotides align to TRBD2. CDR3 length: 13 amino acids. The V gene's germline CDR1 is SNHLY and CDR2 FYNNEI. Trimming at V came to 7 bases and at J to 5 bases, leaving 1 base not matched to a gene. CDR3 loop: CASTGLADNEQFF. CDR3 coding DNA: TGTGCCAGCACGGGACTAGCGGACAATGAGCAGTTCTTC.

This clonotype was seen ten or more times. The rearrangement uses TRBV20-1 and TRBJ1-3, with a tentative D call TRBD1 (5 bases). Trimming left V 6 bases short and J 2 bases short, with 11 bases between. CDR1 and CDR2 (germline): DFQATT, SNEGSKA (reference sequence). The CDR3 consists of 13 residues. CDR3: CSASREAGNTIYF. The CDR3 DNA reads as TGCAGTGCAAGCAGGGAGGCTGGAAACACCATATATTTT.

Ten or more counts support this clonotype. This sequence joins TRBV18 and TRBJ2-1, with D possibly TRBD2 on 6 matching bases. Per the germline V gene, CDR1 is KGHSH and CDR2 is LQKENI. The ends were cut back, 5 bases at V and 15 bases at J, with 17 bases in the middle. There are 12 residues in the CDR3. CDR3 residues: CASSKTGDLWFF. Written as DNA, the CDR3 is TGTGCCAGCTCAAAAACTGGGGACTTATGGTTCTTC.

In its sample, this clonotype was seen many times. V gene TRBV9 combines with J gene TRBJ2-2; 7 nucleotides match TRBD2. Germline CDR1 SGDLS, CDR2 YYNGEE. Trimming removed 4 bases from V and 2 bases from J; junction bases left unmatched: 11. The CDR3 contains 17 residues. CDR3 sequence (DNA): TGTGCCAGCAGCACGCCCCGGGCTAGCGGTAACACCGGGGAGCTGTTTTTT. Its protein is CASSTPRASGNTGELFF.

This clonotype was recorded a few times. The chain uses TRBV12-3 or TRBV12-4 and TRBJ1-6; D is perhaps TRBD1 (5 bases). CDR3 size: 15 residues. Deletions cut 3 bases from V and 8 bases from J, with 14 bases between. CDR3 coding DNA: TGTGCCAGCAGTTTTGGGGGTGGGAATGATTCACCCCTCCACTTT. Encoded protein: CASSFGGGNDSPLHF.

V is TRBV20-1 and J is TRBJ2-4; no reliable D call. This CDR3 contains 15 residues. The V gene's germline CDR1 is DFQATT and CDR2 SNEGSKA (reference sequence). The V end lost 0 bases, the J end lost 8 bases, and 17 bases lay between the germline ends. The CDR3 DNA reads TGCAGTGCTAGAGATGAACCCACCAGGCTTGACATTCAGTACTTC. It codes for CSARDEPTRLDIQYF.

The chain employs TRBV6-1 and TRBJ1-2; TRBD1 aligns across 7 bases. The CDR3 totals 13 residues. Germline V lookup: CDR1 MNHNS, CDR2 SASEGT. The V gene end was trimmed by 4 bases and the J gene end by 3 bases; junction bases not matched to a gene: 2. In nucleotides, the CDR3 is TGTGCCAGCAGTGGGACAGGCTACTATGGCTACACCTTC. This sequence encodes CASSGTGYYGYTF.